One sample yielded the 28 T cell receptor beta chains listed below, sequenced in a study of OX40 agonist ivuxolimab in advanced cancers. The repertoire was sequenced with immunoSEQ multiplex PCR; TCRdb's copy has only in-frame clones and lacks some. This table has around 140,000 clones, about nine tenths appearing once. Sequenced here: CD4+ or CD8+ T cells sorted from blood, sampled in a trial of the OX40 agonist ivuxolimab. These receptors all come from an adult with an advanced solid tumor such as melanoma, head and neck, liver or kidney cancer.

Points on this clone: This sample includes further DNA sequences coding for the same CDR3. The rearrangement links TRBV6-5 to TRBJ2-7; 9 bases are a match to TRBD1. Trimming cost V 6 bases and J 4 bases; bases outside gene matches: 4. This CDR3 is built from 13 residues. Germline V gene data show CDR1 as MNHEY and CDR2 as SVGAGI. The CDR3 loop reads CASRGTGPYEQYF. The CDR3 DNA is TGTGCCAGCAGAGGGACAGGGCCTTACGAGCAGTACTTC.

The rearrangement joins TRBV18 to TRBJ2-5, with 7 bases fitting TRBD1. Germline trimming cut 4 bases from V and 6 bases from J; bases unmatched to any gene: 8. CDR3 length equals 14 residues. The V gene's germline CDR1 is KGHSH and CDR2 LQKENI. CDR3 loop: CASSQDRLAKTQYF. The CDR3 nucleotides read TGTGCCAGCTCACAGGACAGGCTCGCGAAGACCCAGTACTTC.

The chain combines TRBV15 with TRBJ2-1, with 7 bases matching TRBD1. This CDR3 contains 14 residues. V shed 4 bases and J 3 bases; nucleotides not matched to a gene: 3. Germline CDR1 is LNHNV and CDR2 is YYDKDF (reference sequence). The CDR3 DNA reads TGTGCCACCAGCAACCGACAGGGCTACAATGAGCAGTTCTTC. Its translation: CATSNRQGYNEQFF.

V gene TRBV15 combines with J gene TRBJ1-5; 9 bases fit TRBD1. There are 17 residues in the CDR3. Germline CDR1 is LNHNV and CDR2 is YYDKDF (reference sequence). Trimming removed 6 bases from V and 1 base from J; junction bases left unmatched: 10. The CDR3 is CATRGGTGIFSNQPQHF. As DNA, the CDR3 is TGTGCCACCAGGGGCGGGACAGGGATATTCAGCAATCAGCCCCAGCATTTT.

The CDR3 bases are TGTGCCAGCAGCAAAGGACAGGGAGGCAGCACTGAAGCTTTCTTT. Its translation is CASSKGQGGSTEAFF. This rearrangement joins TRBV5-8 to TRBJ1-1; 8 positions match TRBD1. Per germline, CDR1 SGHTS and CDR2 YDEGEE. This CDR3 has 15 residues. Germline trimming cut 4 bases from V and 4 bases from J; bases unmatched to any gene: 9.

This chain uses TRBV15 with TRBJ2-7; no clear D gene. The V gene lost 3 bases and the J gene lost 4 bases, with 16 bases spanning the gap. CDR3 length equals 15 residues. CDR1 is LNHNV, CDR2 YYDKDF, per germline (reference sequence). As DNA, the CDR3 is TGTGCCACCAGCAGGGACCCCATTGGGTCGTACGAGCAGTACTTC. Protein product: CATSRDPIGSYEQYF.

This clone was detected a few times. The chain uses TRBV7-6 and TRBJ1-5; D is undetermined. CDR3 length: 12 amino acids. The germline CDR1 and CDR2 sequences are SGHVS and FNYEAQ. The V end was cut by 5 bases, the J end by 3 bases, with 5 bases between. Written as DNA, the CDR3 is TGTGCCAGCAGCGGTTCCAATCAGCCCCAGCATTTT. Its protein product is CASSGSNQPQHF.

The chain employs TRBV11-2 and TRBJ2-1, with unresolved D. Germline V lookup: CDR1 SGHAT, CDR2 FQNNGV. The V gene lost 1 base and the J gene lost 10 bases, with 11 bases spanning the gap. This CDR3 contains 13 residues. The CDR3 loop is CASSLGPAQEQFF. CDR3 coding DNA: TGTGCCAGCAGCTTAGGGCCCGCCCAGGAGCAGTTCTTC.

V gene TRBV5-6 combines with J gene TRBJ1-1, with D tentatively TRBD1 (6 bases). This CDR3 spans 14 amino acids. The germline V gene has CDR1 SGHDT and CDR2 YYEEEE. V dropped 3 bases and J dropped 1 base, with 10 bases sitting between them. The CDR3 sequence: CASSSYRANTEAFF. The CDR3 DNA reads as TGTGCCAGCAGCTCGTACAGGGCGAACACTGAAGCTTTCTTT. Combining the CDR3 with reference TRBV5-6 and TRBJ1-1 gives the whole variable domain DAGVTQSPTHLIKTRGQQVTLRCSPKSGHDTVSWYQQALGQGPQFIFQYYEEEERQRGNFPDRFSGHQFPNYSSELNVNALLLGDSALYLCASSSYRANTEAFFGQGTRLTVV.

The rearrangement joins TRBV5-4 to TRBJ1-3; D perhaps matches TRBD1 (5 bases). In germline, CDR1 is SGHNT, CDR2 YYREEE (reference sequence). The CDR3 loop spans 16 amino acids. V was cut by 4 bases and J by 4 bases, with 18 bases left in between. CDR3 DNA sequence: TGTGCCAGCAGCCCGTCGGAAGGGGCTCAGGGAAACACCATATATTTT. This encodes CASSPSEGAQGNTIYF.

The J gene is TRBJ1-1, the V gene TRBV6-5; a weak D match, TRBD1 (5 bases). There are 15 residues in the CDR3. V lost 5 bases and J 0 bases, leaving 13 bases between the germline ends. The germline V gene encodes CDR1 MNHEY and CDR2 SVGAGI. The DNA of the CDR3 is TGTGCCAGCAGTACCGGGGGGAACATGAACACTGAAGCTTTCTTT. Protein: CASSTGGNMNTEAFF.

V usage is TRBV7-2 and J usage is TRBJ1-2, with TRBD1 as a possible D gene (5 bases). From germline, CDR1 is SGHTA and CDR2 FQGNSA. V was pared by 9 bases and J by 2 bases, with 19 bases between. CDR3 size: 15 residues. The CDR3, as DNA: TGTGCCAGTACAAGGGGAGGGACGGAGAACTATGGCTACACCTTC. The encoded protein is CASTRGGTENYGYTF.

V and J are TRBV11-2 and TRBJ2-1; perhaps TRBD2 as D (5 bases). V lost 2 bases to trimming and J lost 1 base, with 9 bases between them. The CDR3 spans 15 residues. Germline CDR1 SGHAT, CDR2 FQNNGV. The CDR3 is CASSLSAGSYNEQFF. The CDR3 nucleotides read TGTGCCAGCAGCTTATCTGCGGGTTCCTACAATGAGCAGTTCTTC. Full variable domain (remainder filled in from reference TRBV11-2 and TRBJ2-1): EAGVAQSPRYKIIEKRQSVAFWCNPISGHATLYWYQQILGQGPKLLIQFQNNGVVDDSQLPKDRFSAERLKGVDSTLKIQPAKLEDSAVYLCASSLSAGSYNEQFFGPGTRLTVL.

This chain links TRBV18 with TRBJ1-2; TRBD1 might be the D (6 bases). This CDR3 spans 15 amino acids. V lost 5 bases and J 6 bases, leaving 19 bases between the germline ends. Germline V gene data show CDR1 as KGHSH and CDR2 as LQKENI. The DNA of the CDR3 is TGTGCCAGCTCAGAGCAGGACAGTCCCGGAGATGGCTACACCTTC. This codes for CASSEQDSPGDGYTF.

The chain couples TRBV2 to TRBJ1-1, with D possibly matching TRBD1 (6 bases). Germline lookup yields CDR1 SNHLY and CDR2 FYNNEI. The CDR3 totals 13 residues. Trimming cost V 7 bases and J 3 bases, with 12 bases left between them. The CDR3 nucleotides are TGTGCCAGCATCCAGGGGAGGGACACTGAAGCTTTCTTT. This encodes CASIQGRDTEAFF.

This rearrangement joins TRBV19 to TRBJ2-7; 7 bases align to TRBD2. This CDR3 contains 15 residues. J lost 3 bases, V lost 1 base, and 6 bases had no gene match. The germline V gene has CDR1 LNHDA and CDR2 SQIVND (reference sequence). The CDR3 DNA reads TGTGCCAGTAGTATAGCCCGGGGGGTAATCTACGAGCAGTACTTC. Its protein is CASSIARGVIYEQYF.

This clone has only one observation. The rearrangement links TRBV6-5 to TRBJ2-1; the match to TRBD1 covers 9 bases. The CDR3 spans 14 residues. V gave up 6 bases and J gave up 6 bases; unmatched junction bases: 6. Germline V gene lookup returns CDR1 MNHEY and CDR2 SVGAGI. The CDR3 DNA sequence: TGTGCCAGCAGACTGGGACAGGGAATCAATGAGCAGTTCTTC. Its protein is CASRLGQGINEQFF.

The gene calls are TRBV5-8 and TRBJ1-2, with D unclear. CDR1 and CDR2 from the germline V gene are SGHTS and YDEGEE. CDR3 length equals 13 residues. V was clipped by 0 bases and J by 4 bases, with 7 bases between them. The CDR3 loop reads CASSLGGGYGYTF. CDR3 nucleotide sequence: TGTGCCAGCAGCTTGGGGGGTGGCTATGGCTACACCTTC.

The CDR3 protein is CASSQSSGLNEQFF. For the CDR3, the DNA is TGTGCCAGCAGCCAGTCTAGCGGGTTAAATGAGCAGTTCTTC. The chain joins TRBV14 to TRBJ2-1, with 8 bases identical to TRBD2. CDR3 length: 14 amino acids. With 3 bases clipped from V and 7 bases from J, the junction kept 5 bases outside the gene matches. Germline CDR1 SGHDN, CDR2 FVKESK. The full variable domain, with the rest looked up from reference TRBV14 and TRBJ2-1, is EAGVTQFPSHSVIEKGQTVTLRCDPISGHDNLYWYRRVMGKEIKFLLHFVKESKQDESGMPNNRFLAERTGGTYSTLKVQPAELEDSGVYFCASSQSSGLNEQFFGPGTRLTVL.

The chain employs TRBV9 and TRBJ2-1; 8 bases fit TRBD2. The CDR3 sequence is 15 residues long. Germline values: CDR1 SGDLS, CDR2 YYNGEE. The trim removed 0 bases at V and 6 bases at J, leaving 5 bases unmatched. The CDR3 nucleotides read TGTGCCAGCAGCGTAGTCGCGGGAGGAGGCAATGAGCAGTTCTTC. As protein: CASSVVAGGGNEQFF. Full variable domain (outside the CDR3, taken from reference TRBV9 and TRBJ2-1): DSGVTQTPKHLITATGQRVTLRCSPRSGDLSVYWYQQSLDQGLQFLIQYYNGEERAKGNILERFSAQQFPDLHSELNLSSLELGDSALYFCASSVVAGGGNEQFFGPGTRLTVL.

The chain links TRBV5-1 to TRBJ1-5; 7 positions match TRBD1. CDR1 and CDR2 (germline): SGHRS, YFSETQ. CDR3 length equals 15 residues. Trimming took 7 bases from V and 0 from J; bases not matched to a gene: 7. The CDR3 loop is CASQTGPYSNQPQHF. The CDR3 nucleotides are TGCGCCAGCCAGACAGGGCCATATAGCAATCAGCCCCAGCATTTT.

This clone was seen a single time. CDR3 protein: CASSDSGFGNEQFF. The CDR3 DNA reads TGTGCCAGCAGTGACTCTGGGTTCGGCAATGAGCAGTTCTTC. This chain uses TRBV6-4 with TRBJ2-1; D is ambiguous. The CDR3 is made up of 14 amino acids. V lost 0 bases and J 6 bases, leaving 9 bases between the germline ends. CDR1 and CDR2 from the germline V gene are MRHNA and SNTAGT.

J is TRBJ1-2 and V is TRBV2, with D maybe TRBD1 (5 bases). The V end lost 9 bases, the J end lost 8 bases, and 13 bases lay between the germline ends. Germline V gives CDR1 SNHLY, CDR2 FYNNEI. The CDR3 sequence is 11 residues long. CDR3 sequence reads: CARQGEGGYTF. Written as DNA, the CDR3 is TGTGCCAGGCAGGGAGAGGGCGGCTACACCTTC.

The V call is TRBV6-6, the J call TRBJ1-2; unclear D gene. From germline, CDR1 is MNHNY and CDR2 SVGAGI (reference sequence). This CDR3 spans 14 amino acids. Trimming took 5 bases from V and 0 from J, leaving 10 bases between them. As DNA, the CDR3 is TGTGCCAGCAGTCCGGACGGTCCTAACTATGGCTACACCTTC. As protein: CASSPDGPNYGYTF.

The chain combines TRBV5-4 with TRBJ1-1, with TRBD1 matching 10 bases. The germline V gene encodes CDR1 SGHNT and CDR2 YYREEE (reference sequence). The CDR3 is made up of 15 amino acids. Germline trimming cut 4 bases from V and 3 bases from J; bases unmatched to any gene: 6. The CDR3, as DNA: TGTGCCAGCAGCGCCCGACAGGGGGCCGACACTGAAGCTTTCTTT. It encodes CASSARQGADTEAFF.

This clone has just one count. The CDR3 reads CASSIRGRGQEKLFF. CDR3 sequence (DNA): TGTGCCAGTAGTATCCGGGGGAGGGGACAGGAAAAACTGTTTTTT. The chain links TRBV19 to TRBJ1-4; TRBD1 agrees at 7 bases. Germline V lookup: CDR1 LNHDA, CDR2 SQIVND (reference sequence). The trim removed 3 bases at V and 8 bases at J, leaving 9 bases unmatched. CDR3 length equals 15 residues.

This chain joins TRBV7-2 and TRBJ2-1; TRBD2 aligns across 10 bases. Germline V gene sequence: CDR1 SGHTA, CDR2 FQGNSA. Losses at the gene ends were 5 bases for V and 6 bases for J; bases not matched to a gene: 7. CDR3 length equals 15 residues. The chain's CDR3 is CASSLQAGGGNEQFF. CDR3 coding DNA: TGTGCCAGCAGCCTTCAAGCGGGAGGGGGCAATGAGCAGTTCTTC.

The rearrangement links TRBV7-2 to TRBJ2-1; possibly TRBD2 for D (6 bases). Per germline, CDR1 SGHTA and CDR2 FQGNSA. The CDR3 covers 16 residues. V was trimmed by 2 bases and J by 2 bases, leaving 13 bases between them. CDR3 loop: CASSLSQGGAYNEQFF. CDR3 DNA sequence: TGTGCCAGCAGCTTATCTCAGGGAGGAGCCTACAATGAGCAGTTCTTC.